This TCR beta chain derives from a study of technical replicates of blood from a few donors. Assay: immunoSEQ multiplex PCR; the TCRdb copy retains only in-frame clones and omits some. In the table there are tens of thousands of clones, 94% of which are singletons. This CDR3 comprises 11 residues. Trimming removed 7 bases at V and 4 bases at J, with 10 bases between. In germline, CDR1 is SQVTM, CDR2 ANQGSEA. This sequence joins TRBV29-1 and TRBJ1-2; perhaps TRBD1 as D (5 bases). The sequence was collected from a human donor in good health. The source material was T cells isolated from PBMCs. The CDR3 coding sequence is TGCAGCGGGGGGACTTCCTATGGCTACACCTTC. As protein: CSGGTSYGYTF. Full variable domain (outside the CDR3, taken from reference TRBV29-1 and TRBJ1-2): SAVISQKPSRDICQRGTSLTIQCQVDSQVTMMFWYRQQPGQSLTLIATANQGSEATYESGFVIDKFPISRPNLTFSTLTVSNMSPEDSSIYLCSGGTSYGYTFGSGTRLTVV.